A selection of T cell receptor beta chains follows, all from one sample in a study of blood T cell repertoires in COVID-19. Assay used: immunoSEQ multiplex PCR; TCRdb lists only in-frame clones, some missing. The sample holds over 350,000 clones, 87% seen once. The sequencing input was PBMCs or T cells enriched from blood (not recorded which). These receptor sequences come from a woman between 18 and 29 years old with acute COVID-19. CDR3s include the opening cysteine and the closing phenylalanine or tryptophan. D genes are given only for firm matches. Clone sizes are given selectively: once, few, many, or a class where the clone is expanded.

clone size: few
CDR3 length: 15
V gene: TRBV3-1/TRBV3-2
J gene: TRBJ1-1
D gene: TRBD1
CDR3 DNA: TGTGCCAGCAGCCAAGAAGTGGACAGGGGCACCGAAGCTTTCTTT
CDR3 protein: CASSQEVDRGTEAFF

clone size: NA
CDR3 length: 14
V gene: TRBV3-1/TRBV3-2
J gene: TRBJ1-1
D gene: NA
CDR3 DNA: TGTGCCAGCAGCCACCTACAGGGGAACACTGAAGCTTTCTTT
CDR3 protein: CASSHLQGNTEAFF

clone size: few
CDR3 length: 11
V gene: TRBV20-1
J gene: TRBJ2-2
D gene: TRBD2
CDR3 DNA: TGCGTAGCGGGAGTTAACGGGGAGCTGTTTTTT
CDR3 protein: CVAGVNGELFF

clone size: NA
CDR3 length: 10
V gene: TRBV2
J gene: TRBJ1-1
D gene: NA
CDR3 DNA: TGTGCCAGCAGGGAGCTTGAAGCTTTCTTT
CDR3 protein: CASRELEAFF

clone size: NA
CDR3 length: 13
V gene: TRBV5-8
J gene: TRBJ1-1
D gene: NA
CDR3 DNA: TGTGCCAGCAGCAGCCTCGAGGGGGCTGAAGCTTTCTTT
CDR3 protein: CASSSLEGAEAFF

clone size: NA
CDR3 length: 14
V gene: TRBV9
J gene: TRBJ2-7
D gene: TRBD1
CDR3 DNA: TGTGCCAGCAGCGCGTCGGGACAGGGCGCCGAGCAGTACTTC
CDR3 protein: CASSASGQGAEQYF

clone size: NA
CDR3 length: 15
V gene: TRBV6-2/TRBV6-3
J gene: TRBJ2-1
D gene: TRBD1
CDR3 DNA: TGTGCCAGCAGTCGACAGGGGGCATCCTACAATGAGCAGTTCTTC
CDR3 protein: CASSRQGASYNEQFF

clone size: NA
CDR3 length: 12
V gene: TRBV5-1
J gene: TRBJ1-6
D gene: NA
CDR3 DNA: TGCGCCAGTCAGACTGGGAATTCACCCCTCCACTTT
CDR3 protein: CASQTGNSPLHF

clone size: NA
CDR3 length: 15
V gene: TRBV19
J gene: TRBJ1-6
D gene: TRBD1
CDR3 DNA: TGTGCCAGTAGTCCAAGGACAGGGTTTAATTCACCCCTCCACTTT
CDR3 protein: CASSPRTGFNSPLHF

clone size: few
CDR3 length: 14
V gene: TRBV10-1
J gene: TRBJ2-7
D gene: NA
CDR3 DNA: TGCGCCAGCAGAGATCGACAGGACATTTACGAGCAGTACTTC
CDR3 protein: CASRDRQDIYEQYF

clone size: NA
CDR3 length: 16
V gene: TRBV11-2
J gene: TRBJ1-6
D gene: NA
CDR3 DNA: TGTGCCAGCAGCACCGCGAGAGGGCCTTATAATTCACCCCTCCACTTT
CDR3 protein: CASSTARGPYNSPLHF

clone size: NA
CDR3 length: 15
V gene: TRBV27
J gene: TRBJ1-4
D gene: TRBD1
CDR3 DNA: TGTGCCAGCAGATTGGGTGGGACAGGTCGGGAAAAACTGTTTTTT
CDR3 protein: CASRLGGTGREKLFF

clone size: once
CDR3 length: 14
V gene: TRBV21-1
J gene: TRBJ1-5
D gene: NA
CDR3 DNA: TGTGCCAGCAGCAGTGAGAATAGCAATCAGCCCCAGCATTTT
CDR3 protein: CASSSENSNQPQHF

clone size: NA
CDR3 length: 16
V gene: TRBV4-1
J gene: TRBJ1-5
D gene: NA
CDR3 DNA: TGCGCCAGCAGCCAAGGTCGCAGTTCTAGCAATCAGCCCCAGCATTTT
CDR3 protein: CASSQGRSSSNQPQHF

clone size: NA
CDR3 length: 16
V gene: TRBV29-1
J gene: TRBJ2-7
D gene: TRBD2
CDR3 DNA: TGCAGCGTTGAAGAAGGAGCTAGCGGGAGGGCCTCCGAGCAGTACTTC
CDR3 protein: CSVEEGASGRASEQYF

clone size: NA
CDR3 length: 17
V gene: TRBV19
J gene: TRBJ2-6
D gene: NA
CDR3 DNA: TGTGCCAGTAGTATATCTGACAGTAGCTCTGGGGCCAACGTCCTGACTTTC
CDR3 protein: CASSISDSSSGANVLTF

clone size: NA
CDR3 length: 15
V gene: TRBV18
J gene: TRBJ1-5
D gene: TRBD1
CDR3 DNA: TGTGCCAGCTCAGGGACAGTGGGGAGCAATCAGCCCCAGCATTTT
CDR3 protein: CASSGTVGSNQPQHF

clone size: NA
CDR3 length: 13
V gene: TRBV28
J gene: TRBJ1-1
D gene: NA
CDR3 DNA: TGTGCCAGTTTGGGACTAACTTTTACTGAAGCTTTCTTT
CDR3 protein: CASLGLTFTEAFF

clone size: NA
CDR3 length: 14
V gene: TRBV23-1
J gene: TRBJ2-7
D gene: TRBD1
CDR3 DNA: TGCGCCAGCAGCCCCCCCGCGACAGGGGAAGAGCAGTACTTC
CDR3 protein: CASSPPATGEEQYF

clone size: NA
CDR3 length: 13
V gene: TRBV18
J gene: TRBJ2-7
D gene: NA
CDR3 DNA: TGTGCCAGCTCACCAAACAGGGCAGGCGAGCAGTACTTC
CDR3 protein: CASSPNRAGEQYF

clone size: NA
CDR3 length: 16
V gene: TRBV13
J gene: TRBJ1-2
D gene: TRBD1
CDR3 DNA: TGTGCCAGCAGCTCCCGGGACAGATCATTCCTTTATGGCTACACCTTC
CDR3 protein: CASSSRDRSFLYGYTF

clone size: NA
CDR3 length: 16
V gene: TRBV7-8
J gene: TRBJ2-5
D gene: TRBD2
CDR3 DNA: TGTGCCAGCAGCCGAGCGGCGGGAGGGGCCCGGTGGGACCAGTACTTC
CDR3 protein: CASSRAAGGARWDQYF

clone size: NA
CDR3 length: 16
V gene: TRBV6-5
J gene: TRBJ2-7
D gene: NA
CDR3 DNA: TGTGCCAGCAGTTACAGCGAGTCAGGGGAACGGTACGAGCAGTACTTC
CDR3 protein: CASSYSESGERYEQYF

clone size: NA
CDR3 length: 14
V gene: TRBV19
J gene: TRBJ2-7
D gene: NA
CDR3 DNA: TGTGCCAGTAGTATAGCAAGCTACTCCTACGAGCAGTACTTC
CDR3 protein: CASSIASYSYEQYF

clone size: NA
CDR3 length: 17
V gene: TRBV3-1/TRBV3-2
J gene: TRBJ2-1
D gene: TRBD2
CDR3 DNA: TGTGCCAGCAGCCCCGGACTAGCGGGGAGCTCCTACAATGAGCAGTTCTTC
CDR3 protein: CASSPGLAGSSYNEQFF

clone size: NA
CDR3 length: 14
V gene: TRBV11-2
J gene: TRBJ2-5
D gene: NA
CDR3 DNA: TGTGCCAGCAGGATCCCAGGGGTCCAAGAGACCCAGTACTTC
CDR3 protein: CASRIPGVQETQYF

clone size: NA
CDR3 length: 15
V gene: TRBV7-3
J gene: TRBJ2-7
D gene: TRBD1
CDR3 DNA: TGTGCCAGCAGCTTAGAGGGGGCGTCATCCTACGAGCAGTACTTC
CDR3 protein: CASSLEGASSYEQYF

clone size: once
CDR3 length: 17
V gene: TRBV7-2
J gene: TRBJ2-7
D gene: NA
CDR3 DNA: TGTGCCAGCAGCGATATTCCGCCCGGGACACTTTCCTACGAGCAGTACTTC
CDR3 protein: CASSDIPPGTLSYEQYF

clone size: NA
CDR3 length: 12
V gene: TRBV7-2
J gene: TRBJ2-5
D gene: TRBD1
CDR3 DNA: TGTGCCAGCAGCGAAACCGGGACAGGGGGGTACTTC
CDR3 protein: CASSETGTGGYF

clone size: NA
CDR3 length: 14
V gene: TRBV3-1/TRBV3-2
J gene: TRBJ1-2
D gene: NA
CDR3 DNA: TGTGCCAGCAGCCAATCCCCCGGGGTCTATGGCTACACCTTC
CDR3 protein: CASSQSPGVYGYTF

clone size: NA
CDR3 length: 13
V gene: TRBV12-3/TRBV12-4
J gene: TRBJ2-5
D gene: NA
CDR3 DNA: TGTGCCAGCAGTATAGGACAGCAAGAGACCCAGTACTTC
CDR3 protein: CASSIGQQETQYF

clone size: NA
CDR3 length: 14
V gene: TRBV9
J gene: TRBJ2-1
D gene: TRBD2
CDR3 DNA: TGTGCCAGCAGCGTAGTTCCCTTGCGGGAGGGCGCGTTCTTC
CDR3 protein: CASSVVPLREGAFF

clone size: NA
CDR3 length: 12
V gene: TRBV28
J gene: TRBJ2-7
D gene: TRBD2
CDR3 DNA: TGTGCCACCTTAGCGGGTCGGTACGAGCAGTACTTC
CDR3 protein: CATLAGRYEQYF

clone size: NA
CDR3 length: 16
V gene: TRBV9
J gene: TRBJ2-7
D gene: NA
CDR3 DNA: TGTGCCAGCAGCGTTGGGACACCTGGACATATGTACGAGCAGTACTTC
CDR3 protein: CASSVGTPGHMYEQYF

clone size: NA
CDR3 length: 15
V gene: TRBV5-1
J gene: TRBJ1-3
D gene: TRBD1
CDR3 DNA: TGCGCCAGCAGCCTGGGACAGGTCTCTGGAAACACCATATATTTT
CDR3 protein: CASSLGQVSGNTIYF

clone size: NA
CDR3 length: 14
V gene: TRBV10-3
J gene: TRBJ1-1
D gene: TRBD1
CDR3 DNA: TGTGCCATCAGGAGGGACAGGGATGCCACTGAAGCTTTCTTT
CDR3 protein: CAIRRDRDATEAFF

clone size: NA
CDR3 length: 15
V gene: TRBV27
J gene: TRBJ2-5
D gene: NA
CDR3 DNA: TGTGCCAGCGCTCCCCTGGGCCAGTACCAAGAGACCCAGTACTTC
CDR3 protein: CASAPLGQYQETQYF

clone size: NA
CDR3 length: 15
V gene: TRBV6-5
J gene: TRBJ2-2
D gene: TRBD1
CDR3 DNA: TGTGCCAGCAGCATGACAGGGGGAGGAACCGGGGAGCTGTTTTTT
CDR3 protein: CASSMTGGGTGELFF

clone size: NA
CDR3 length: 14
V gene: TRBV19
J gene: TRBJ2-7
D gene: TRBD2
CDR3 DNA: TGTGCCAGTAATCAAGCGGGGAGACCCTACGAGCAGTACTTC
CDR3 protein: CASNQAGRPYEQYF

clone size: few
CDR3 length: 14
V gene: TRBV6-2/TRBV6-3
J gene: TRBJ2-3
D gene: TRBD1
CDR3 DNA: TGTGCCAGCAGTGGGGACAGGCACACAGATACGCAGTATTTT
CDR3 protein: CASSGDRHTDTQYF

clone size: NA
CDR3 length: 15
V gene: TRBV10-3
J gene: TRBJ1-6
D gene: NA
CDR3 DNA: TGTGCCATCAGTGGGCTAGGGGAAAATAATTCACCCCTCCACTTT
CDR3 protein: CAISGLGENNSPLHF

clone size: once
CDR3 length: 14
V gene: TRBV2
J gene: TRBJ2-5
D gene: NA
CDR3 DNA: TGTGCCAGCAGTGAACAGGGGGGACAAGAGACCCAGTACTTC
CDR3 protein: CASSEQGGQETQYF

clone size: few
CDR3 length: 18
V gene: TRBV11-2
J gene: TRBJ2-2
D gene: TRBD2
CDR3 DNA: TGTGCCAGCAGAAAAGGACTAGCGGGAGGAGAGAACACCGGGGAGCTGTTTTTT
CDR3 protein: CASRKGLAGGENTGELFF

clone size: once
CDR3 length: 16
V gene: TRBV5-6
J gene: TRBJ2-5
D gene: NA
CDR3 DNA: TGTGCCAGCAGCTTAAGGGGTTCGCTGAGTCAAGAGACCCAGTACTTC
CDR3 protein: CASSLRGSLSQETQYF

clone size: NA
CDR3 length: 16
V gene: TRBV4-1
J gene: TRBJ1-1
D gene: NA
CDR3 DNA: TGCGCCAGCAGCCGGACCTCGTGGCAGGGCTTTAATGAAGCTTTCTTT
CDR3 protein: CASSRTSWQGFNEAFF

clone size: once
CDR3 length: 12
V gene: TRBV13
J gene: TRBJ1-3
D gene: NA
CDR3 DNA: TGTGCCAGCACCACTTCTGGAAACACCATATATTTT
CDR3 protein: CASTTSGNTIYF

clone size: NA
CDR3 length: 16
V gene: TRBV4-3
J gene: TRBJ2-3
D gene: TRBD2
CDR3 DNA: TGCGCCAGCAGCCGTACTAGCGGGAGGGCCACAGATACGCAGTATTTT
CDR3 protein: CASSRTSGRATDTQYF

clone size: NA
CDR3 length: 15
V gene: TRBV4-1
J gene: TRBJ1-2
D gene: TRBD1
CDR3 DNA: TGCGCCAGCAGCCAAGTTGGAGGGGGCGTCTATGGCTACACCTTC
CDR3 protein: CASSQVGGGVYGYTF

clone size: NA
CDR3 length: 14
V gene: TRBV6-5
J gene: TRBJ2-1
D gene: TRBD2
CDR3 DNA: TGTGCCAGCACGGAGCGGGGGGCCTACAATGAGCAGTTCTTC
CDR3 protein: CASTERGAYNEQFF

clone size: few
CDR3 length: 14
V gene: TRBV5-6
J gene: TRBJ2-7
D gene: TRBD1
CDR3 DNA: TGTGCCAGCAGCACCGGGACAGTACGTTACGAGCAGTACTTC
CDR3 protein: CASSTGTVRYEQYF

clone size: NA
CDR3 length: 16
V gene: TRBV10-1
J gene: TRBJ2-3
D gene: NA
CDR3 DNA: TGCGCCAGCAGTGAGTCGAAAGCGGCGGGAACAGATACGCAGTATTTT
CDR3 protein: CASSESKAAGTDTQYF

clone size: NA
CDR3 length: 16
V gene: TRBV5-1
J gene: TRBJ1-4
D gene: TRBD1
CDR3 DNA: TGCGCCAGCAGCGGCGGACAGGGCATAACTAATGAAAAACTGTTTTTT
CDR3 protein: CASSGGQGITNEKLFF

clone size: NA
CDR3 length: 14
V gene: TRBV7-6
J gene: TRBJ2-5
D gene: NA
CDR3 DNA: TGTGCCAGCAGCTCAGGCAGGGACCAAGAGACCCAGTACTTC
CDR3 protein: CASSSGRDQETQYF